This T cell receptor (beta chain) was sequenced in a study of CD8 T cells in Susac syndrome. An input of about 0.5 to 1 ug of RNA was subjected to reverse transcription using random hexamers. TCR beta CDR3 was amplified by immunoSEQ covering 54 Vbeta and 13 Jbeta. One entry per CDR3 protein, called by TCRdb with MiXCR from the immunoSEQ multiplex PCR reads. The sample has about 140,000 distinct CDR3 sequences, approximately 95% seen once. The CDR3 spans 15 residues. The germline gives CDR1 LGHDT, CDR2 YNNKEL (reference sequence). V was cut by 0 bases and J by 0 bases, with 7 bases left in between. The TCR originated in a human donor with Susac syndrome. Sequenced: CD4+ T cells from PBMCs. The chain joins TRBV3-1 to TRBJ2-3, with D uncertain. The CDR3 reads CASSQDAASTDTQYF. Here the CDR3 DNA reads TGTGCCAGCAGCCAAGATGCGGCGAGCACAGATACGCAGTATTTT.